This T cell receptor beta chain was retrieved from a study of T cells in Graves' hyperthyroidism and ophthalmopathy. Study findings and constraints: The majority of expanded thyroid clonotypes above 0.001 also appeared in blood. Separation of ophthalmopathy from stable hyperthyroidism was achieved by a 13 V-J model.

With V trimmed by 4 bases and J by 6 bases, 3 bases remained unmatched. The CDR3 totals 14 residues. Germline assignment: CDR1 SNHLY and CDR2 FYNNEI. This clonotype has at least ten counts. Its antigen is still unknown. Template material for amplifying TCR beta CDR3 regions consisted of RNA transcripts. TCR CDR3 regions were first amplified by RT-PCR with HTBI primers. TCRdb re-called the multiplex PCR reads with MiXCR, one entry per CDR3 protein. Among approximately 510,000 distinct CDR3 sequences listed, over 45% were seen once. Exclusions: uncontrolled infection, other autoimmune disease, pregnancy, lactation. Orbital computed tomography, thyroid ultrasound, serum thyroxine and TRAb, and clinical symptoms together informed the diagnoses.

What was sequenced was peripheral blood or thyroid tissue (not recorded which). The receptor comes from an adult woman with Graves' disease, either hyperthyroidism or ophthalmopathy (not recorded which). This chain joins TRBV2 and TRBJ2-2, with TRBD1 matching 9 bases. CDR3 sequence: CASSGQGGAGELFF. DNA of the CDR3: TGTGCCAGCAGTGGACAGGGGGGGGCCGGGGAGCTGTTTTTT.